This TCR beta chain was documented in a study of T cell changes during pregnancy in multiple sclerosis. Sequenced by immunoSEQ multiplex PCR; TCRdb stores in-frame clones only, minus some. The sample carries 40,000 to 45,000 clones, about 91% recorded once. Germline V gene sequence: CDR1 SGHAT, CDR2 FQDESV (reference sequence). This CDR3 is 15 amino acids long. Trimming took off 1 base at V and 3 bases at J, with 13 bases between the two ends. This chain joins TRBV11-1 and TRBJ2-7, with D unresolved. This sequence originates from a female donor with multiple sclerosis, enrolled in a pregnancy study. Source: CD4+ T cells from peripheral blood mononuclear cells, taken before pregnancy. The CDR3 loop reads CASSLGGLRLYEQYF. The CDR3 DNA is TGTGCCAGCAGCTTAGGAGGCCTGCGGCTCTACGAGCAGTACTTC.